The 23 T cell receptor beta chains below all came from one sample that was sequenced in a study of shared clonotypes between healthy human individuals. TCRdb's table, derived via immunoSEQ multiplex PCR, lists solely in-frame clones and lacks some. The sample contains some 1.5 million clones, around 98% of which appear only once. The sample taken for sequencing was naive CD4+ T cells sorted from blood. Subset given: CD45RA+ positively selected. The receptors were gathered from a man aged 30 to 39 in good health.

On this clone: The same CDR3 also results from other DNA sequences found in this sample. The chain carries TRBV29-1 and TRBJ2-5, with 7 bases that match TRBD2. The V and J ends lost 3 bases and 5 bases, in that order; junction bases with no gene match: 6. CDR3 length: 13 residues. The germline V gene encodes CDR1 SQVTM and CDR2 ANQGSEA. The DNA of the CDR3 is TGCAGCGTTGATCGCGGGAGAGGGGAGACCCAGTACTTC. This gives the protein CSVDRGRGETQYF. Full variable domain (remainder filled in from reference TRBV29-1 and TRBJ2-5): SAVISQKPSRDICQRGTSLTIQCQVDSQVTMMFWYRQQPGQSLTLIATANQGSEATYESGFVIDKFPISRPNLTFSTLTVSNMSPEDSSIYLCSVDRGRGETQYFGPGTRLLVL.

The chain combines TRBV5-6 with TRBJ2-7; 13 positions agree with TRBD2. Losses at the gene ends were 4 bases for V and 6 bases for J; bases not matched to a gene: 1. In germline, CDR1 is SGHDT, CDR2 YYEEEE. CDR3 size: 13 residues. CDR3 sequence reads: CASSRLAGGEQYF. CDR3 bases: TGTGCCAGCAGCCGACTAGCGGGAGGCGAGCAGTACTTC.

CDR3 region: CASRRLLGLAGENEQFF. CDR3 DNA sequence: TGTGCCAGCAGAAGACTCCTAGGACTAGCGGGAGAAAATGAGCAGTTCTTC. The V and J genes are TRBV28 and TRBJ2-1; TRBD2 aligns across 13 bases. The CDR3 spans 17 residues. Germline loops: CDR1 MDHEN, CDR2 SYDVKM. V lost 6 bases and J lost 7; bases outside the gene matches: 12.

CDR3 region: CASSQDGNLAKNIQYF. CDR3 sequence (DNA): TGCGCCAGCAGCCAAGATGGTAACTTAGCCAAAAACATTCAGTACTTC. The V gene is TRBV4-1, the J gene TRBJ2-4; no firm D call. V lost 0 bases to trimming and J lost 0 bases, with 9 bases between them. This CDR3 spans 16 amino acids. Looked up from germline, CDR1 is MGHRA and CDR2 is YSYEKL.

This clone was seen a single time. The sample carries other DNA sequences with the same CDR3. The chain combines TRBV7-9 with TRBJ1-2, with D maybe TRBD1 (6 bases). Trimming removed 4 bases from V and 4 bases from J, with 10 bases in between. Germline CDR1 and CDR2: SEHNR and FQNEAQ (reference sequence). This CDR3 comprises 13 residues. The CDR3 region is CASSSDSSYGYTF. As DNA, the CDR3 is TGTGCCAGCAGCTCGGACAGCTCCTATGGCTACACCTTC.

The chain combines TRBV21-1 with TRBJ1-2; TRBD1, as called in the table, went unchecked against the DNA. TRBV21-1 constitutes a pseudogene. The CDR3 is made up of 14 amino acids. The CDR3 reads CASSKRTGGTGYTF. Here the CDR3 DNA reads TGTGCCAGCAGCAAGCGAACAGGGGGTACGGGCTACACCTTC.

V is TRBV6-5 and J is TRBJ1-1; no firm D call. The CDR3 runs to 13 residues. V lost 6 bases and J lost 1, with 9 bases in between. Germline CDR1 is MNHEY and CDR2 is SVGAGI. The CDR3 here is CASRTASNTEAFF. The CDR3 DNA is TGTGCCAGCAGAACAGCTTCGAACACTGAAGCTTTCTTT.

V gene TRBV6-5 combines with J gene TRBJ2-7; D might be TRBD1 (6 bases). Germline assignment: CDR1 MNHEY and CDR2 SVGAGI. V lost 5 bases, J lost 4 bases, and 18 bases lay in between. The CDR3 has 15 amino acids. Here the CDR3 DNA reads TGTGCCAGCAGTAACCTCGGACAGATAGGTTACGAGCAGTACTTC. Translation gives CASSNLGQIGYEQYF.

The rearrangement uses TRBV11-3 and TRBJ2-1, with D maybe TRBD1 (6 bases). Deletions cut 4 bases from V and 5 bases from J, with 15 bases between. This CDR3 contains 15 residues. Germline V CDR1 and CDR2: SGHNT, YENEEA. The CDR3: CASSSQGNPNNEQFF. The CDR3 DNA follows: TGTGCCAGCAGCTCACAGGGCAACCCCAACAATGAGCAGTTCTTC.

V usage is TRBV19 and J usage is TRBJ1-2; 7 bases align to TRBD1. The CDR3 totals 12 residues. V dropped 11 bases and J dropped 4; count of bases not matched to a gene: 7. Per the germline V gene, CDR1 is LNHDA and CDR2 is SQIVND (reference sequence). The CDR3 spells CASTGSVYGYTF. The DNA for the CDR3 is TGTGCCTCGACAGGGTCTGTCTATGGCTACACCTTC.

The CDR3 region is CASRPTGGEETQYF. The DNA of the CDR3 is TGTGCCAGCAGACCAACTGGGGGGGAAGAGACCCAGTACTTC. V is TRBV5-5 and J is TRBJ2-5, with TRBD2 matching 7 bases. The trim removed 5 bases at V and 3 bases at J, leaving 7 bases unmatched. Germline V gene sequence: CDR1 SGHKS, CDR2 YYEKEE (reference sequence). The CDR3 runs to 14 residues.

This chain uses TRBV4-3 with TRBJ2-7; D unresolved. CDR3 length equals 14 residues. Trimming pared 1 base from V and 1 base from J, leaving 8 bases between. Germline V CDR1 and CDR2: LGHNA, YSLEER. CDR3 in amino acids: CASSQVAQSYEQYF. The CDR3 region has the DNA TGCGCCAGCAGCCAAGTTGCACAGTCCTACGAGCAGTACTTC.

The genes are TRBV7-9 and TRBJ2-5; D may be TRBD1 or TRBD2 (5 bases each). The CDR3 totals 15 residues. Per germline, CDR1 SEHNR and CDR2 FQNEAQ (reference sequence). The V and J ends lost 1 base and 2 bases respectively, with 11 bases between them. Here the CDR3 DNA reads TGTGCCAGCAGCTTAGGACGGGGACGACAAGAGACCCAGTACTTC. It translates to CASSLGRGRQETQYF. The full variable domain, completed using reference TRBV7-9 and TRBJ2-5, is DTGVSQNPRHKITKRGQNVTFRCDPISEHNRLYWYRQTLGQGPEFLTYFQNEAQLEKSRLLSDRFSAERPKGSFSTLEIQRTEQGDSAMYLCASSLGRGRQETQYFGPGTRLLVL.

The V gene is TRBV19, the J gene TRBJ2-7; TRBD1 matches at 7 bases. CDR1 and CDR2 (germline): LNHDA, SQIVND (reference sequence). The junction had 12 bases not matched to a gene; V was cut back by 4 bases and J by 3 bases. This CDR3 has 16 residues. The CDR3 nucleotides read TGTGCCAGTAGTACGACACAGGGGTCTGAGCTCTACGAGCAGTACTTC. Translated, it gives CASSTTQGSELYEQYF. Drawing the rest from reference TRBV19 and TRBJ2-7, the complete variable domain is DGGITQSPKYLFRKEGQNVTLSCEQNLNHDAMYWYRQDPGQGLRLIYYSQIVNDFQKGDIAEGYSVSREKKESFPLTVTSAQKNPTAFYLCASSTTQGSELYEQYFGPGTRLTVT.

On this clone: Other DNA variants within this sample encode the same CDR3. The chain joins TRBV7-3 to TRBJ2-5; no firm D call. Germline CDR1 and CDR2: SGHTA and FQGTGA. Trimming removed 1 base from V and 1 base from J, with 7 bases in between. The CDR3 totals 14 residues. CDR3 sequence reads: CASSLIHGQETQYF. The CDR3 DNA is TGTGCCAGCAGCTTAATACATGGCCAAGAGACCCAGTACTTC.

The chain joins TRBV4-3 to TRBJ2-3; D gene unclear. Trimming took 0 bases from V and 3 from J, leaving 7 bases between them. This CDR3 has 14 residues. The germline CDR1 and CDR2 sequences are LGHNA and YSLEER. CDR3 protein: CASSQEARTDTQYF. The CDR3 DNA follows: TGCGCCAGCAGCCAAGAGGCAAGGACAGATACGCAGTATTTT.

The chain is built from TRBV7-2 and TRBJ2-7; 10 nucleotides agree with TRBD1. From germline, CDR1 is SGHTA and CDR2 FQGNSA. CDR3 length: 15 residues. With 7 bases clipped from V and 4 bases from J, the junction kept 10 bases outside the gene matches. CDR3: CASTPRQGAFYEQYF. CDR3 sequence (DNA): TGTGCCAGCACGCCGAGACAGGGGGCGTTTTACGAGCAGTACTTC.

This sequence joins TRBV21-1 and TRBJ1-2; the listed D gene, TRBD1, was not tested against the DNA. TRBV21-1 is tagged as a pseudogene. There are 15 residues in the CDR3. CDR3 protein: CASSRWTGYRYGYTF. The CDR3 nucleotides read TGTGCCAGCAGCCGATGGACAGGGTATCGCTATGGCTACACCTTC.

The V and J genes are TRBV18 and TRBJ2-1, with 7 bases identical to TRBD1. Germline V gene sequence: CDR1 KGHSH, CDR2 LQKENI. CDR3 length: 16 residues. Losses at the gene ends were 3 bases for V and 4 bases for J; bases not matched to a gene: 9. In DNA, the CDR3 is TGTGCCAGCTCACCCATCCCCGGGACAGTATACAATGAGCAGTTCTTC. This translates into CASSPIPGTVYNEQFF.

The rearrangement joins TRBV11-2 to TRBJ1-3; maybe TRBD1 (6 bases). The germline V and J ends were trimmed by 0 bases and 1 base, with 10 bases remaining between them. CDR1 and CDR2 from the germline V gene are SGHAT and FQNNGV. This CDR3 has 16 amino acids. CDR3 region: CASSLDWRGSGNTIYF. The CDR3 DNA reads TGTGCCAGCAGCTTAGATTGGAGGGGGTCTGGAAACACCATATATTTT.

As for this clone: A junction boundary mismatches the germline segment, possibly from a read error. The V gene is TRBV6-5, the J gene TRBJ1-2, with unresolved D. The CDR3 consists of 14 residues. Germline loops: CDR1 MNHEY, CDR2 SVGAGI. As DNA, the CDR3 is TGTGCCTGCAGACCTACCTATGCTAACTATGGCTACACCTTC. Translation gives CACRPTYANYGYTF.

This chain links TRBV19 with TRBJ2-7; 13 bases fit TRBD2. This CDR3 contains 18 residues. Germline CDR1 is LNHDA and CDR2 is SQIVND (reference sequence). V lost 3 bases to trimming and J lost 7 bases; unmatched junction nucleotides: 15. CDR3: CASSITGRRTSGSWEQYF. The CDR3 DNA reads TGTGCCAGTAGTATTACGGGGAGGAGGACTAGCGGGAGTTGGGAGCAGTACTTC. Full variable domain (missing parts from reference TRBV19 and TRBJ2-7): DGGITQSPKYLFRKEGQNVTLSCEQNLNHDAMYWYRQDPGQGLRLIYYSQIVNDFQKGDIAEGYSVSREKKESFPLTVTSAQKNPTAFYLCASSITGRRTSGSWEQYFGPGTRLTVT.

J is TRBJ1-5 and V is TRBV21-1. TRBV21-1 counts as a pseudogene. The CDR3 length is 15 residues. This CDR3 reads CASSNPRDSNQPQHF. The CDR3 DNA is TGTGCCAGCAGCAATCCCCGGGATAGCAATCAGCCCCAGCATTTT.